The T cell receptor (beta chain) under discussion was sequenced for a study of blood T cell repertoires in COVID-19 (dated by TCRdb to 2018 to 2020). Study-wide context: Samples covering the acute and convalescent phases of COVID-19 were provided by collaborators in the United States, Italy and Spain. The prospective study material was composed of cDNA or gDNA derived from T cells, B-cell-depleted T cells, or PBMCs. Subjects who had been exposed to COVID-19, were actively infected with it, or had recovered from it provided the deeply sampled blood TCRbeta repertoires that made up the dataset. A freely available public database, intended as a resource for researchers studying the immune response to SARS-CoV-2, is where the repertoires were released. The samples were drawn from two sources: the first 160 participants of the ongoing ImmuneRACE study, and 950 to 1,500 subjects contributed by 6 global collaborators. Sample metadata almost always included a de-identified subject ID, COVID-19 status, age in years and sex. Where HLA class I and class II types were available, the types were taken from metadata supplied by the sample provider, not from assay-based typing.

The collaborating institutions used their own protocols to collect whole blood in K2EDTA tubes. Collaborator samples were shipped for TCRbeta analysis as frozen whole blood, isolated PBMCs, or DNA extracted from either sample type. General conclusions and limits of the study: The amount of clinical and demographic metadata varied by source and participant and was provided uncurated.

TCRbeta CDR3 regions were amplified from genomic DNA by means of the immunoSEQ Assay, a bias-controlled multiplex PCR. Turning to the authors' computational methods: Nucleated cell counts per sample were estimated from amplification of reference gene primers within the assay. Sequence reads were collapsed and filtered to measure the absolute abundance of every unique TCRbeta CDR3 rearrangement. For each sample, productive Simpson clonality was calculated by taking the square root of Simpson's diversity index across productive rearrangements. What TCRdb holds here is the immuneACCESS table cut down to in-frame rearrangements. Part of the clones is not present; checked against another copy, under half of the missing clones reflect an unresolved V gene, and the others are unexplained. V, J and clone size are taken as reported in that table, and D and trimming were inferred from the DNA itself. The sample table lists 95,000 to 100,000 clones, around 80% of them with a count of one. Clones ranked in the top ten supply 24% of the sample.

With respect to this clone: This receptor's antigen is unknown. The record has no base qualities; no much larger clone is one base away.

The CDR3 sequence holds 14 residues, the cysteine and phenylalanine included. The entry retains the CDR3 DNA only, 42 bases that are in frame from base 1. Per the germline V gene (reference sequence), LNHDA is the CDR1 and SQIVND is the CDR2. V is trimmed back by 10 bases and J by 6 bases, and the junction contains 9 bases that no gene match accounts for. The receptor was derived from a human donor in a cohort sampled during active COVID-19. The sample comprised peripheral blood. This chain joins TRBV19 to TRBJ2-1, with TRBD2 identical over 10 junction bases. The CDR3 has the sequence CATNQRGGRNEQFF. The bases read TGTGCCACCAATCAGCGGGGGGGCCGCAATGAGCAGTTCTTC.